The TCR beta chain described here comes from a study of metastatic and nonmetastatic thyroid tumors. Study at large: Repertoires from blood and tumor or nodule tissue of malignant and benign thyroid patients were compared. Study conclusions and caveats: In both blood and tumor samples, TCR beta diversity was reported significantly higher for malignant than benign nodules.

Patients underwent thyroid surgery, and none had received any treatment before it. Authors' data handling: Clinicopathological groups of papillary thyroid cancer showed CDR3 differences that were used to build a distant-metastasis classifier. TCRdb re-called clones via MiXCR from the PCR reads. The V and J calls reflect TCRdb's pipeline rather than the authors' work. The sample consists of 25,000 to 35,000 clones, 11% of them appearing once. This clone appeared many times. What it binds is not known. CDR1 LGHNA and CDR2 YSLEER come from the germline V gene. This CDR3 has 15 amino acids. The V segment lost 1 base and the J segment 11 bases; nucleotides outside the gene matches: 7.

This chain connects TRBV4-3 to TRBJ2-1; 11 bases align to TRBD2. The TCR was taken from a female donor with papillary thyroid cancer or a benign thyroid nodule (not recorded which). Some clones in this sample may be carry-over from other donors' samples. Material for sequencing was blood. In nucleotides, the CDR3 is TGCGCCAGCAGCCAAGGCCCCACTAGCGGGAGCCAGCAGTTCTTC. This gives the protein CASSQGPTSGSQQFF.